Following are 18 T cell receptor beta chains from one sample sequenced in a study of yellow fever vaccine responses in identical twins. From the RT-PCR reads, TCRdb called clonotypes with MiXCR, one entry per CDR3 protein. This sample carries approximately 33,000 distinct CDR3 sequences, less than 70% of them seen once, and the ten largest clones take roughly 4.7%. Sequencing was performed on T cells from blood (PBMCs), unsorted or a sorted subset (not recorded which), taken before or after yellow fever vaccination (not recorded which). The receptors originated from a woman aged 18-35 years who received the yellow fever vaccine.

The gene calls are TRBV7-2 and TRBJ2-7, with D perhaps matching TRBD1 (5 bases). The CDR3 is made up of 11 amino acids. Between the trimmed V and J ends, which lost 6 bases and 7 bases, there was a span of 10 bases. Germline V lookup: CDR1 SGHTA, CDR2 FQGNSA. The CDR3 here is CASRIGAEQYV. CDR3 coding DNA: TGTGCCAGCAGAATAGGGGCGGAGCAGTACGTC.

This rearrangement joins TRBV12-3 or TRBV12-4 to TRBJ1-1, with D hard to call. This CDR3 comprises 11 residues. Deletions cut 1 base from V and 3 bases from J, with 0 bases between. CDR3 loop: CASSLDTEAFF. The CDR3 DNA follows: TGTGCCAGCAGTTTAGACACTGAAGCTTTCTTT.

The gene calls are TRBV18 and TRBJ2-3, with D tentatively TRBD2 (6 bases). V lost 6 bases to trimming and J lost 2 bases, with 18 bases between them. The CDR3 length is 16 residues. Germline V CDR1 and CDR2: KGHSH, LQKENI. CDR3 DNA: TGTGCCAGCTCTTCCCGGCTAGCGTTGAACACAGATACGCAGTATTTT. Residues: CASSSRLALNTDTQYF.

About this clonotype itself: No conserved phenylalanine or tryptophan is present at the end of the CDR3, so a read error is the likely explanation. CDR3: CASSGPNRDYQETQYI. DNA of the CDR3: TGTGCCAGCAGTGGTCCGAACCGAGACTACCAAGAGACCCAGTACATC. The V and J genes are TRBV2 and TRBJ2-5; D gene unclear. V was pared by 4 bases and J by 0 bases, with 15 bases between. The CDR3 is 16 residues long. Germline CDR1 SNHLY, CDR2 FYNNEI.

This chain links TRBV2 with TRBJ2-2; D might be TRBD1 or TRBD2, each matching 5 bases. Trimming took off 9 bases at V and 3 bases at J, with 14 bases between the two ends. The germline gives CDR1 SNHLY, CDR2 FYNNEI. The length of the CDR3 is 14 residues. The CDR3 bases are TGTGCCAGAACGTCCGGGGCCGACACCGGGGAGCTGTTTTTT. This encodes CARTSGADTGELFF.

CDR3 region: CASSYGEAGEKLFF. The CDR3, as DNA: TGTGCCAGCAGCTATGGGGAGGCAGGTGAAAAACTGTTTTTT. The chain recombines TRBV7-9 with TRBJ1-4, with D hard to call. V lost 4 bases to trimming and J lost 7 bases, with 13 bases between them. Germline loops: CDR1 SEHNR, CDR2 FQNEAQ (reference sequence). CDR3 size: 14 residues.

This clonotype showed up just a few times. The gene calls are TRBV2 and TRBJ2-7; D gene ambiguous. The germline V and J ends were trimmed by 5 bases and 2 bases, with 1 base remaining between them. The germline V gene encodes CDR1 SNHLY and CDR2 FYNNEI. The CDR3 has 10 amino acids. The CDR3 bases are TGTGCCAGCAGTCCCTACGAGCAGTACGTC. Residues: CASSPYEQYV.

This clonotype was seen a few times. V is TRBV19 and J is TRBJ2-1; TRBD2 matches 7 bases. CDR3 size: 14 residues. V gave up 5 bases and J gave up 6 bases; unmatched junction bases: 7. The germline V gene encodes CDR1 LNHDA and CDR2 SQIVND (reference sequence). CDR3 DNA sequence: TGTGCCAGTAGTCCCACCGGGACTACCAATGAGCAGTTCTTC. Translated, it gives CASSPTGTTNEQFF.

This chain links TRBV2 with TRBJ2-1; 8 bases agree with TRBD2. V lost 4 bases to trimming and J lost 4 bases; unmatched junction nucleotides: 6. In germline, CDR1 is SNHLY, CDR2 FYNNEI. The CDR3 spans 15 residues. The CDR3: CASSVEAGGYNEQFF. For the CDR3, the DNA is TGTGCCAGCAGTGTGGAGGCGGGGGGTTACAATGAGCAGTTCTTC.

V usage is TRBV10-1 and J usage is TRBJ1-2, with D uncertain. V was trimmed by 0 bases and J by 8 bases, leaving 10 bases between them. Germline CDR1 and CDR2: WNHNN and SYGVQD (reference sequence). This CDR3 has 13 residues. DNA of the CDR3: TGCGCCAGCAGTGAGTCGCGAGTTGAGGGCTACACCTTC. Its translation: CASSESRVEGYTF.

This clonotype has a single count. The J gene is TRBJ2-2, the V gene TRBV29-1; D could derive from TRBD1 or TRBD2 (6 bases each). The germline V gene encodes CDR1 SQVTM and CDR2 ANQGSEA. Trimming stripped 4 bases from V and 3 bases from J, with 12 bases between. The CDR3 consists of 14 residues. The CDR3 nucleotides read TGCAGCGTTGGAGGGGGGAGTGACACCGGGGAGCTGTTTTTT. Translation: CSVGGGSDTGELFF.

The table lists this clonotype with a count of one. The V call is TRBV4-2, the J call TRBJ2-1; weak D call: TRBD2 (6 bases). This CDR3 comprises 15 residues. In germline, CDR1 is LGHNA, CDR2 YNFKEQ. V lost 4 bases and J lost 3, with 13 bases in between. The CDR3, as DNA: TGTGCCAGCAGCCCCTCGCGGGGAATCTACAATGAGCAGTTCTTC. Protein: CASSPSRGIYNEQFF.

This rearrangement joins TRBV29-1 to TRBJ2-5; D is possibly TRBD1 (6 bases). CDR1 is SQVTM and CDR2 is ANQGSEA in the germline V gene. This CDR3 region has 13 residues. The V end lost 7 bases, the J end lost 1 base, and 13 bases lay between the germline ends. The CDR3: CSANRVAQETQYF. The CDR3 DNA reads TGCAGCGCTAACAGGGTTGCCCAAGAGACCCAGTACTTC.

CDR3 nucleotides: TGCAGCGTCTCCGGGACAGCCGCCGGGGAGCTGTTTTTT. Its protein product is CSVSGTAAGELFF. V usage is TRBV29-1 and J usage is TRBJ2-2; 7 bases map to TRBD1. Unmatched junction bases numbered 7, after V lost 6 bases and J lost 6 bases. CDR1 is SQVTM, CDR2 ANQGSEA, per germline. This CDR3 spans 13 amino acids.

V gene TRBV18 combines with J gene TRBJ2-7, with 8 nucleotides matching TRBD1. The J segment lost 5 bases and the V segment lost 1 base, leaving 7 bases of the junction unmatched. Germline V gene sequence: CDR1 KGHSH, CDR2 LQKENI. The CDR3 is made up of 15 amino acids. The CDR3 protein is CASSPRQGAFNEQYF. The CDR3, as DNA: TGTGCCAGCTCACCACGGCAGGGGGCTTTCAACGAGCAGTACTTC. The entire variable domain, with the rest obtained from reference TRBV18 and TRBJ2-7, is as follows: NAGVMQNPRHLVRRRGQEARLRCSPMKGHSHVYWYRQLPEEGLKFMVYLQKENIIDESGMPKERFSAEFPKEGPSILRIQQVVRGDSAAYFCASSPRQGAFNEQYFGPGTRLTVT.

The DNA for the CDR3 is TGCAGCGTTGACTACCGAGGTTCCAATGAGCAGTTCTTC. Protein sequence: CSVDYRGSNEQFF. The V and J genes are TRBV29-1 and TRBJ2-1; D gene ambiguous. CDR3 size: 13 residues. Looked up from germline, CDR1 is SQVTM and CDR2 is ANQGSEA. Trimming took 3 bases from V and 6 from J, leaving 12 bases between them.

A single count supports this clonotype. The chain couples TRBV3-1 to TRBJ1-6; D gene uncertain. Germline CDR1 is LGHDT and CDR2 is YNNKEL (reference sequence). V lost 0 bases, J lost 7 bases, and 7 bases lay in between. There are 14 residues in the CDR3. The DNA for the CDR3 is TGTGCCAGCAGCCAAGAAGGTGGAAATTCACCCCTCCACTTT. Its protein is CASSQEGGNSPLHF.

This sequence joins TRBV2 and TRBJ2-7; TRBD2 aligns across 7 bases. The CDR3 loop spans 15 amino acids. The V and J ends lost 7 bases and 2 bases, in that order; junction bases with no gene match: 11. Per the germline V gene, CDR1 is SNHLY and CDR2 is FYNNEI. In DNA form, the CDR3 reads TGTGCCAGCACGGACCAGCGGGGCACCACCTACGAGCAGTACTTC. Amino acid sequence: CASTDQRGTTYEQYF.